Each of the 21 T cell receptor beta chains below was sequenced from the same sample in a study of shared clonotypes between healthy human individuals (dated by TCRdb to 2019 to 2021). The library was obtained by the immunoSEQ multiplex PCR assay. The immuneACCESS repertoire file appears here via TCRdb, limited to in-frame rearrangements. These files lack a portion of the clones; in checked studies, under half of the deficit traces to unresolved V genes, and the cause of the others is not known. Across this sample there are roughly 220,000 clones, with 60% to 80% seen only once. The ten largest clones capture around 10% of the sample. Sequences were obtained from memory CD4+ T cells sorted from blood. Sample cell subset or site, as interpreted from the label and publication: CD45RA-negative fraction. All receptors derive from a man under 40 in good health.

CDR3 region: CASSLGRGAYNEQFF. Written as DNA, the CDR3 is TGTGCCAGCAGTTTGGGGCGGGGCGCCTACAATGAGCAGTTCTTC. V gene TRBV27 combines with J gene TRBJ2-1; maybe TRBD2 (6 bases). V was cut by 3 bases and J by 2 bases, with 11 bases left in between. There are 15 residues in the CDR3. Germline lookup yields CDR1 MNHEY and CDR2 SMNVEV (reference sequence).

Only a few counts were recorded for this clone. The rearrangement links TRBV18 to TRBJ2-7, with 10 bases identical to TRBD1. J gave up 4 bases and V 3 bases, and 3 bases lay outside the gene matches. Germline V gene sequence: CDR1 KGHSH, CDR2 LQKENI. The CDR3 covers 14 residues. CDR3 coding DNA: TGTGCCAGCTCACCCGGGACAGGGGTGTACGAGCAGTACTTC. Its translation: CASSPGTGVYEQYF. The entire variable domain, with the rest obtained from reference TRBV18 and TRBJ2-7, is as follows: NAGVMQNPRHLVRRRGQEARLRCSPMKGHSHVYWYRQLPEEGLKFMVYLQKENIIDESGMPKERFSAEFPKEGPSILRIQQVVRGDSAAYFCASSPGTGVYEQYFGPGTRLTVT.

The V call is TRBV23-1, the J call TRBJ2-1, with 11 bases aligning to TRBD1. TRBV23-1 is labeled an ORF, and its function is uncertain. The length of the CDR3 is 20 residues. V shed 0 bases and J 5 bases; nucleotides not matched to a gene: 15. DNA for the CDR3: TGCGCCAGCAGTCAATCGCCGGGACAGGGGGTCGACGGGCTGGACAATGAGCAGTTCTTC. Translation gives CASSQSPGQGVDGLDNEQFF.

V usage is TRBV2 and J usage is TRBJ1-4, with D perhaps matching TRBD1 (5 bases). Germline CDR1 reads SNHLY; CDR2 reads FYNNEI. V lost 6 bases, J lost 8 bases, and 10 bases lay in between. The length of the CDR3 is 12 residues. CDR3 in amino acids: CASSGDVEKLFF. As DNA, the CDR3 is TGTGCCAGCAGCGGGGACGTAGAAAAACTGTTTTTT.

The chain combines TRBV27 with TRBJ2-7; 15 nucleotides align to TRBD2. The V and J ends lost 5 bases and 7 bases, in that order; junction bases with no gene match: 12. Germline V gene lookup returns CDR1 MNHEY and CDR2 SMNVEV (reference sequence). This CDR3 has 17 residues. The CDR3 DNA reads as TGTGCCAGCAGTGCGGGACTAGCGGGAGGTCGGGTGGGTGAGCAGTACTTC. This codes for CASSAGLAGGRVGEQYF.

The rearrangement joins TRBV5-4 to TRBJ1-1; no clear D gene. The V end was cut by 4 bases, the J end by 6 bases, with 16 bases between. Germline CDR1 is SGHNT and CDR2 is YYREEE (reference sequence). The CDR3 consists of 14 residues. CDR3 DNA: TGTGCCAGCAGCACGGCTGACTTTGGGGCTGAAGCTTTCTTT. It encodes CASSTADFGAEAFF.

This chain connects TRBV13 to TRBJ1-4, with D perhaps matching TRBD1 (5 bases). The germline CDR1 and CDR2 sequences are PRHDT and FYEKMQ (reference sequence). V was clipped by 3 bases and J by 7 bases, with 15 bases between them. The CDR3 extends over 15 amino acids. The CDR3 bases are TGTGCCAGCAGCTTCCGCAGGGTAAAGGGTGAAAAACTGTTTTTT. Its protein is CASSFRRVKGEKLFF.

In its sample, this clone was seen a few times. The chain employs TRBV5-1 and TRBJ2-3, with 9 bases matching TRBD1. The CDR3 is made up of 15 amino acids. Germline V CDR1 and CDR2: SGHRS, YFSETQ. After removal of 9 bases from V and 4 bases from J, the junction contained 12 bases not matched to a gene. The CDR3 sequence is CATTDPGQGSDTQYF. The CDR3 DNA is TGCGCCACCACGGATCCGGGACAGGGATCAGATACGCAGTATTTT. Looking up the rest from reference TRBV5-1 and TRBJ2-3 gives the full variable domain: KAGVTQTPRYLIKTRGQQVTLSCSPISGHRSVSWYQQTPGQGLQFLFEYFSETQRNKGNFPGRFSGRQFSNSRSEMNVSTLELGDSALYLCATTDPGQGSDTQYFGPGTRLTVL.

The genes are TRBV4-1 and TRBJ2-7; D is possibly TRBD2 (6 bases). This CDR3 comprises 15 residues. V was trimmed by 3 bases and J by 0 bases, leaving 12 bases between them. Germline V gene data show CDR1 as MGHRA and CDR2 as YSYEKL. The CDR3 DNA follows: TGCGCCAGCAGCCAGATAGCGGCGACCTCCTACGAGCAGTACTTC. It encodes CASSQIAATSYEQYF.

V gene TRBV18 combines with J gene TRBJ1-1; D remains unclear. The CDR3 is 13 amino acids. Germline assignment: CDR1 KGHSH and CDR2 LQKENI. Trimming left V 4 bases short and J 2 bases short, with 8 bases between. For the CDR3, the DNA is TGTGCCAGCTCACTTCACAGTAACACTGAAGCTTTCTTT. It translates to CASSLHSNTEAFF.

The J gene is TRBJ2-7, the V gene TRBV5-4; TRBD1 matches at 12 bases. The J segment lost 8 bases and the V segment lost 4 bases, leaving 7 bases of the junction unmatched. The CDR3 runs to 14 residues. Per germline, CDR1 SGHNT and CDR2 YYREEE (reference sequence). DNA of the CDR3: TGTGCCAGCAGCCCCCGGGACAGGGGGCAAAAGCAGTACTTC. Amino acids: CASSPRDRGQKQYF.

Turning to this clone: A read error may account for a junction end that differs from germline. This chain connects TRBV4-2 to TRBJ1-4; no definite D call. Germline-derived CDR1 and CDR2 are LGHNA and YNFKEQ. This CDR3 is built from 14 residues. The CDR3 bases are TGTGCCAGCACCCAACCGGGGAGCAATGAAAAACTGTTTTTT. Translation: CASTQPGSNEKLFF.

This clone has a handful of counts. CDR3 in DNA: TGCAGCGTTGACGTGGGCAGCTTGAACACTGAAGCTTTCTTT. This codes for CSVDVGSLNTEAFF. The rearrangement uses TRBV29-1 and TRBJ1-1; unclear D gene. V was shortened by 3 bases and J by 0 bases, with 11 bases between the two germline ends. The CDR3 covers 14 residues. Germline V gives CDR1 SQVTM, CDR2 ANQGSEA.

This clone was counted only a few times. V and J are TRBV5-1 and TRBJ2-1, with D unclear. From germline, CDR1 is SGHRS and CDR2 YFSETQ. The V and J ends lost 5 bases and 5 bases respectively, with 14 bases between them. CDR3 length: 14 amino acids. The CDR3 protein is CASSRDPRNNEQFF. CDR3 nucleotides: TGCGCCAGCAGTAGGGATCCTAGAAACAATGAGCAGTTCTTC.

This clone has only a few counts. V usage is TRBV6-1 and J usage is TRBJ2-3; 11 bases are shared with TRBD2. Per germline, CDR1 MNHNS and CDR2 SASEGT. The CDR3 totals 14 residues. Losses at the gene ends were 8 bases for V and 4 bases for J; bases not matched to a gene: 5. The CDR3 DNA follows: TGTGCCAGCGGGACTAGCGGTGCTCCAGATACGCAGTATTTT. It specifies CASGTSGAPDTQYF.

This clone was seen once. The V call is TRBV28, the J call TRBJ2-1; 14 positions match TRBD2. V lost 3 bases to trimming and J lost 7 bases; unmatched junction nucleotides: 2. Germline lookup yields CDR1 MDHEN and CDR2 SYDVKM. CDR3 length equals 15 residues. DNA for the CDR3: TGTGCCAGCAGTTTCGGGACTAGCGGGAGTAATGAGCAGTTCTTC. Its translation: CASSFGTSGSNEQFF.

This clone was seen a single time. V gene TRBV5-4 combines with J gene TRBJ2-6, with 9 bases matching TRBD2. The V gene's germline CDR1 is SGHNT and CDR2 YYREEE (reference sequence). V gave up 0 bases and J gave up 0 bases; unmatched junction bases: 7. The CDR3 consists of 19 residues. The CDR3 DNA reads TGTGCCAGCAGCTTGGGCGGGGGGGCCCAGAGCTCTGGGGCCAACGTCCTGACTTTC. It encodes CASSLGGGAQSSGANVLTF.

This chain's CDR3 is CASSSLADQPQHF. As DNA, the CDR3 is TGTGCCAGCAGCTCACTGGCGGATCAGCCCCAGCATTTT. V gene TRBV7-9 combines with J gene TRBJ1-5; D not resolved. Per the germline V gene, CDR1 is SEHNR and CDR2 is FQNEAQ (reference sequence). The CDR3 spans 13 residues. The V gene lost 4 bases and the J gene lost 5 bases, with 9 bases spanning the gap.

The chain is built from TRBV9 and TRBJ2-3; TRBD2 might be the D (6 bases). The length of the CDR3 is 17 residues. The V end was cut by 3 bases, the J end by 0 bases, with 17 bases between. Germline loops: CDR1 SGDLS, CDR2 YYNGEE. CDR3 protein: CASSEARGTPSTDTQYF. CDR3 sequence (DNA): TGTGCCAGCAGCGAGGCCAGAGGGACTCCTAGCACAGATACGCAGTATTTT.

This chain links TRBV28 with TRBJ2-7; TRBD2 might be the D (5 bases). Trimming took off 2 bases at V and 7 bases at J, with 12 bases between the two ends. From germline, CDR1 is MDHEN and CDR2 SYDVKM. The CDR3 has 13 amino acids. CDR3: CASSLGETGEQYF. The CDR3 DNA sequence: TGTGCCAGCAGTTTAGGAGAGACGGGAGAGCAGTACTTC.

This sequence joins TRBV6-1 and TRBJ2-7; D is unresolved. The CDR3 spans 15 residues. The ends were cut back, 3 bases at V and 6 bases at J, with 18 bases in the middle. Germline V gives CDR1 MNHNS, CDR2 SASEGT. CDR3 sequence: CASSDAGPALSEQYF. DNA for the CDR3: TGTGCCAGCAGTGACGCCGGGCCTGCATTGTCCGAGCAGTACTTC.